This entry concerns a single TCR beta chain. These data come from a study of T cells in Graves' hyperthyroidism and ophthalmopathy. Study summary: The blood sample was taken at first diagnosis, before treatment began.

After removal of 5 bases from V and 8 bases from J, the junction contained 11 bases not matched to a gene. Germline-derived CDR1 and CDR2 are PRHDT and FYEKMQ (reference sequence). This CDR3 region has 15 residues. RNA transcripts gave rise to amplified TCR beta CDR3 regions. TCR CDR3 underwent first-round RT-PCR with the HTBI primer set. TCRdb called the multiplex PCR reads again in MiXCR, with one record for every CDR3 protein. The sample includes about 600,000 distinct CDR3 sequences, about 14% seen only once; the top ten take around an eighth. This chain joins TRBV13 and TRBJ2-1; 8 bases map to TRBD1. Specimen: blood. This TCR was recovered from a woman aged 50 to 60 with Graves' ophthalmopathy. This chain's CDR3 is CASSPRQGRYDEQFF. The CDR3, as DNA: TGTGCCAGCAGCCCGAGACAGGGGAGGTATGATGAGCAGTTCTTC.